The 23 T cell receptor beta chains below all came from one sample that was sequenced in a study of T cell repertoires in cytomegalovirus infection. TCRdb passed the reads through MiXCR, listing each CDR3 protein once. The table includes some 180,000 distinct CDR3 sequences, 7.5% to 10% detected once. The source material was PBMCs. The receptors stem from a human donor in good health (CMV status not recorded). Some clones in this sample may be carry-over from other donors' samples.

The rearrangement links TRBV6-2 or TRBV6-3 to TRBJ2-7, with 7 bases lining up with TRBD1. In germline, CDR1 is MNHEY, CDR2 SVGEGT. This CDR3 contains 16 residues. V was pared by 1 base and J by 0 bases, with 6 bases of the junction left unmatched. The CDR3 region has the DNA TGTGCCAGCAGTTACTTATCGGGACAGATCTCCTACGAGCAGTACTTC. Translation: CASSYLSGQISYEQYF.

This clonotype was seen repeatedly, ten times or more. CDR3 nucleotides: TGTGCCAGCAGCTTTAACCCCCCCTCGTCGAGGGACATTCAGTACTTC. Its translation: CASSFNPPSSRDIQYF. The rearrangement joins TRBV7-2 to TRBJ2-4, with a weak D call TRBD2 (5 bases). Trimming pared 3 bases from V and 8 bases from J, leaving 20 bases between. CDR3 length equals 16 residues. Germline CDR1 is SGHTA and CDR2 is FQGNSA.

The chain has TRBV4-1 and TRBJ2-2, with D perhaps being TRBD1 or TRBD2 (5 bases each). From germline, CDR1 is MGHRA and CDR2 YSYEKL. CDR3 length: 15 amino acids. Trimming took off 0 bases at V and 4 bases at J, with 9 bases between the two ends. The CDR3 DNA reads as TGCGCCAGCAGCCAAGACGCAGGGACCACCGGGGAGCTGTTTTTT. Protein: CASSQDAGTTGELFF.

The chain carries TRBV29-1 and TRBJ2-7, with 8 bases identical to TRBD1. There are 13 residues in the CDR3. After removal of 7 bases from V and 2 bases from J, the junction contained 7 bases not matched to a gene. CDR1 is SQVTM and CDR2 is ANQGSEA in the germline V gene. The CDR3 region has the DNA TGCAGCGCTCGGACAGGGTCGACCTACGAGCAGTACTTC. Its protein is CSARTGSTYEQYF.

Many counts were recorded for this clonotype. This chain links TRBV7-8 with TRBJ2-1; D is perhaps TRBD1 or TRBD2 (6 bases each). This CDR3 region has 21 residues. The ends were cut back, 4 bases at V and 2 bases at J, with 30 bases in the middle. Germline V gene sequence: CDR1 SGHVS, CDR2 FQNEAQ. The CDR3 sequence is CASSSRGGARGRLAPYNEQFF. The CDR3 nucleotides read TGTGCCAGCAGCTCCAGGGGCGGGGCTAGGGGTCGTTTAGCACCCTACAATGAGCAGTTCTTC.

The table lists this clonotype with a few counts. The chain links TRBV6-2 or TRBV6-3 to TRBJ1-1; possible D gene TRBD1, 6 bases. This CDR3 spans 14 amino acids. In germline, CDR1 is MNHEY, CDR2 SVGEGT. Trimming removed 7 bases at V and 7 bases at J, with 19 bases between. Here the CDR3 DNA reads TGTGCCAGCACCCGGGGGCTCCACCTTCTTGAAGCTTTCTTT. It specifies CASTRGLHLLEAFF.

This chain connects TRBV29-1 to TRBJ2-1; TRBD2 might be the D (6 bases). Germline values: CDR1 SQVTM, CDR2 ANQGSEA. CDR3 length: 14 residues. Deletions cut 4 bases from V and 0 bases from J, with 10 bases between. CDR3 bases: TGCAGCGTTGGCCGGGGGAGCTCCTACAATGAGCAGTTCTTC. This gives the protein CSVGRGSSYNEQFF.

The chain combines TRBV7-4 with TRBJ2-1, with D unclear. Looked up from germline, CDR1 is SGHVT and CDR2 is SQSDAQ. Trimming cost V 4 bases and J 5 bases, with 18 bases left between them. The CDR3 totals 16 residues. CDR3 region: CASSSTIGRRNNEQFF. The CDR3 coding sequence is TGTGCCAGCAGCTCCACCATAGGGCGGAGAAACAATGAGCAGTTCTTC.

This clonotype was seen many times. The chain joins TRBV28 to TRBJ1-2; tentatively, D is TRBD1 (6 bases). Trimming shortened V by 7 bases and J by 8 bases, and 17 bases separated the two germline ends. Germline CDR1 reads MDHEN; CDR2 reads SYDVKM. The CDR3 length is 13 residues. CDR3 amino acids: CASTSNRVEGYTF. CDR3 nucleotides: TGTGCCAGCACCTCGAACAGGGTCGAGGGCTACACCTTC.

V and J are TRBV28 and TRBJ1-1, with 7 bases matching TRBD1. The CDR3 runs to 15 residues. CDR1 is MDHEN and CDR2 is SYDVKM in the germline V gene. With V trimmed by 5 bases and J by 1 base, 7 bases remained unmatched. CDR3 sequence: CASSDSGTENTEAFF. DNA of the CDR3: TGTGCCAGCAGTGACTCCGGGACAGAGAACACTGAAGCTTTCTTT.

The rearrangement uses TRBV6-2 or TRBV6-3 and TRBJ2-1; 7 bases are shared with TRBD2. Per germline, CDR1 MNHEY and CDR2 SVGEGT. V shed 6 bases, J shed 15 bases, and the junction held 17 bases outside the gene matches. CDR3 size: 14 residues. This CDR3 reads CASRTSAAGVLLFF. The CDR3 DNA reads as TGTGCCAGCAGGACTTCTGCCGCGGGAGTTCTCCTGTTCTTC.

The CDR3 spells CASNTGTGNTIYF. CDR3 bases: TGCGCCAGCAATACAGGCACAGGAAACACCATATATTTT. The V and J genes are TRBV5-1 and TRBJ1-3, with TRBD1 as a possible D gene (5 bases). V was trimmed by 6 bases and J by 4 bases, leaving 11 bases between them. The CDR3 is made up of 13 amino acids. Germline-derived CDR1 and CDR2 are SGHRS and YFSETQ. Looking up the rest from reference TRBV5-1 and TRBJ1-3 gives the full variable domain: KAGVTQTPRYLIKTRGQQVTLSCSPISGHRSVSWYQQTPGQGLQFLFEYFSETQRNKGNFPGRFSGRQFSNSRSEMNVSTLELGDSALYLCASNTGTGNTIYFGEGSWLTVV.

This clonotype showed up many times. The CDR3 protein is CASSPHQMNTEAFF. The CDR3 nucleotides are TGTGCCAGCAGCCCTCACCAAATGAACACTGAAGCTTTCTTT. The V gene is TRBV7-2, the J gene TRBJ1-1; D call uncertain. Trimming removed 5 bases at V and 0 bases at J, with 10 bases between. The CDR3 runs to 14 residues. CDR1 and CDR2 from the germline V gene are SGHTA and FQGNSA.

For this clonotype: This may be a read error, as it is one base from a much larger clone. V and J are TRBV6-6 and TRBJ1-1; D is ambiguous. V was shortened by 2 bases and J by 1 base, with 2 bases between the two germline ends. CDR1 and CDR2 from the germline V gene are MNHNY and SVGAGI (reference sequence). This CDR3 spans 12 amino acids. CDR3 protein: CASSYKNTEAFF. The CDR3 DNA reads as TGTGCCAGCAGTTACAAGAACACTGAAGCTTTCTTT.

This clonotype was observed at least ten times. The rearrangement uses TRBV29-1 and TRBJ1-1; TRBD1 is a possible D gene (5 bases). Germline V gene lookup returns CDR1 SQVTM and CDR2 ANQGSEA. Trimming took off 4 bases at V and 4 bases at J, with 7 bases between the two ends. CDR3 length: 11 amino acids. CDR3 loop: CSVVGGTEAFF. The CDR3 nucleotides read TGCAGCGTTGTCGGGGGCACTGAAGCTTTCTTT.

This clonotype has more than one count but fewer than ten. The V gene is TRBV20-1, the J gene TRBJ2-1; possible D gene TRBD2, 6 bases. The CDR3 has 14 residues. Per germline, CDR1 DFQATT and CDR2 SNEGSKA (reference sequence). V was pared by 2 bases and J by 9 bases, with 17 bases between. CDR3 loop: CSARPLGGEVEQFF. The CDR3, as DNA: TGCAGTGCTAGACCCTTGGGGGGAGAGGTTGAGCAGTTCTTC.

This clonotype occurred many times. V usage is TRBV29-1 and J usage is TRBJ1-5, with D possibly TRBD1 on 6 matching bases. Germline V gives CDR1 SQVTM, CDR2 ANQGSEA. The length of the CDR3 is 13 residues. V dropped 6 bases and J dropped 4 bases, with 13 bases sitting between them. The CDR3 sequence is CSVRDNHNQPQHF. The CDR3 nucleotides read TGCAGCGTCCGGGACAATCATAATCAGCCCCAGCATTTT.

This clonotype has a handful of counts. The chain has TRBV9 and TRBJ2-5; 11 bases map to TRBD2. CDR1 is SGDLS, CDR2 YYNGEE, per germline. The CDR3 contains 16 residues. The V gene end was trimmed by 2 bases and the J gene end by 5 bases; junction bases not matched to a gene: 8. CDR3 region: CASSVSRGLADETQYF. CDR3 bases: TGTGCCAGCAGCGTCTCCCGGGGACTAGCGGACGAGACCCAGTACTTC.

This clonotype was seen ten or more times. The chain uses TRBV2 and TRBJ2-3; 8 bases line up with TRBD2. J was trimmed by 2 bases and V by 2 bases; bases with no gene match: 15. CDR3 length: 19 residues. CDR1 is SNHLY and CDR2 is FYNNEI in the germline V gene. CDR3 in DNA: TGTGCCAGCAGTGAAAGGATCCCGGGAAGACTAGCGATCACAGATACGCAGTATTTT. Translating gives CASSERIPGRLAITDTQYF.

The chain has TRBV5-6 and TRBJ2-4; no firm D call. The V and J ends lost 0 bases and 15 bases respectively, with 10 bases between them. The germline gives CDR1 SGHDT, CDR2 YYEEEE. This CDR3 spans 11 amino acids. The CDR3 bases are TGTGCCAGCAGCTTGGGACAATTTCTGTACTTC. It is translated as CASSLGQFLYF.

This clonotype was seen ten or more times. This chain links TRBV7-9 with TRBJ1-4; 8 bases are a match to TRBD1. The CDR3 is 14 residues long. CDR1 is SEHNR and CDR2 is FQNEAQ in the germline V gene (reference sequence). Trimming took 3 bases from V and 5 from J; bases not matched to a gene: 2. CDR3 sequence reads: CASSLWTGNEKLFF. CDR3 sequence (DNA): TGTGCCAGCAGCTTGTGGACAGGGAATGAAAAACTGTTTTTT.

This clonotype was found a few times. J is TRBJ1-1 and V is TRBV28; D ambiguous. V was trimmed by 1 base and J by 8 bases, leaving 8 bases between them. The germline gives CDR1 MDHEN, CDR2 SYDVKM. The CDR3 runs to 12 residues. CDR3 sequence (DNA): TGTGCCAGCAGTTTATCTACATCAGAAGCTTTCTTT. Its protein product is CASSLSTSEAFF.

This clonotype was found many times. The chain carries TRBV7-9 and TRBJ2-1, with 8 bases aligning to TRBD2. V shed 5 bases and J 0 bases; nucleotides not matched to a gene: 9. Germline V gene sequence: CDR1 SEHNR, CDR2 FQNEAQ (reference sequence). The CDR3 sequence is 17 residues long. The CDR3 region has the DNA TGTGCCAGCAGCCGACCTACTAGCGGACGCTCCTACAATGAGCAGTTCTTC. Encoded protein: CASSRPTSGRSYNEQFF.